This TCR beta chain was identified during a study of blood T cell repertoires in COVID-19. Assay: immunoSEQ multiplex PCR; the TCRdb copy retains only in-frame clones and omits some. The profile shows 25,000 to 35,000 clones, approximately 83% of them singletons. The CDR3 length is 17 residues. The V end was cut by 6 bases, the J end by 1 base, with 21 bases between. Germline assignment: CDR1 MRHNA and CDR2 SNTAGT. The source material was peripheral blood. This sequence originates from a human donor in a cohort sampled during active COVID-19. V usage is TRBV6-4 and J usage is TRBJ1-1; D is unresolved. CDR3 bases: TGTGCCAGCAGCGACGTACTCCTATCGTTACGGAACACTGAAGCTTTCTTT. It translates to CASSDVLLSLRNTEAFF.